The sequence of this T cell receptor (beta chain) was determined in a study of T cell changes during pregnancy in multiple sclerosis (dated by TCRdb to between 2017 and 2020). Broadly, across the study: The study examined how the T cell repertoire changed over the course of pregnancy in women with multiple sclerosis.

Library creation used the immunoSEQ multiplex PCR assay. Imported from immuneACCESS, the table was reduced by TCRdb to in-frame sequences with V and J called. These copies leave out some clones; in studies compared against another copy, an unresolved V gene accounts for under half, and the cause of the remainder is not known. In all, the sample holds roughly 24,000 clones, and approximately 90% of those were seen once. The top ten hold around 8% of the sample. With regard to this clone: The clone's antigen remains unknown. No per-base quality is available; no much larger clone lies one base away.

Inclusive of the bounding cysteine and phenylalanine, the CDR3 is 17 residues long. The DNA shown is the 51-base CDR3, in frame from base 1. For this chain, trimming is 4 bases at the V end and 2 bases at the J end, and the number of junction bases without a gene match is 9. CDR1 and CDR2 are drawn from the germline V gene: LGHNA, YSLEER. The source is a female donor in good health, enrolled as a control in a pregnancy study. The chain is assembled from TRBV4-3 and TRBJ2-3, and TRBD2 matches 10 of the central bases. Material: CD8+ T cells from peripheral blood mononuclear cells, obtained in the first trimester of pregnancy. CDR3 loop: CASSPSGGPGDTDTQYF. The nucleotides read TGCGCCAGCAGCCCTAGCGGGGGTCCGGGGGACACAGATACGCAGTATTTT.